The 22 T cell receptor beta chains below were found in one sample sequenced in a study of a mutant IDH1 vaccine in newly diagnosed glioma. The antigens these receptors bind are not known. TCRdb's copy holds only in-frame clones and misses some; the assay was immunoSEQ multiplex PCR. The sample has tens of thousands of clones; about 84% are singletons. Regarding time point: week 5, during vaccination. Each dose delivered 300 ug of mutant IDH1 20-mer peptide subcutaneously with imiquimod. The sample was PBMCs, taken from a glioma patient whose treatment included an IDH1 peptide vaccine. These receptors were collected from a man in his forties or fifties with glioma.

The chain carries TRBV29-1 and TRBJ2-1; TRBD2 is a possible D gene (6 bases). This CDR3 is built from 12 residues. Germline values: CDR1 SQVTM, CDR2 ANQGSEA. V lost 7 bases to trimming and J lost 7 bases, with 14 bases between them. The CDR3 is CSGRDFENEQFF. CDR3 DNA sequence: TGCAGCGGCCGGGACTTCGAAAATGAGCAGTTCTTC.

This clone has just a few counts. The chain has TRBV19 and TRBJ1-1; TRBD1 aligns across 7 bases. The CDR3 has 12 amino acids. Looked up from germline, CDR1 is LNHDA and CDR2 is SQIVND (reference sequence). Losses at the gene ends were 6 bases for V and 3 bases for J; bases not matched to a gene: 1. CDR3 region: CASRQGYTEAFF. Written as DNA, the CDR3 is TGTGCCAGTAGACAGGGGTACACTGAAGCTTTCTTT.

The V call is TRBV5-6, the J call TRBJ2-7, with 9 nucleotides matching TRBD2. The J segment lost 4 bases and the V segment lost 1 base, leaving 9 bases of the junction unmatched. The CDR3 consists of 16 residues. Germline assignment: CDR1 SGHDT and CDR2 YYEEEE. This chain's CDR3 is CASSLLAGPPPYEQYF. DNA for the CDR3: TGTGCCAGCAGCTTGCTAGCGGGACCTCCCCCTTACGAGCAGTACTTC.

The chain recombines TRBV6-6 with TRBJ2-3; 8 bases align to TRBD2. J was trimmed by 1 base and V by 2 bases; bases with no gene match: 5. Germline loops: CDR1 MNHNY, CDR2 SVGAGI (reference sequence). This CDR3 spans 16 amino acids. The CDR3 spells CASSYGNSGGTDTQYF. Here the CDR3 DNA reads TGTGCCAGCAGTTACGGGAATAGCGGGGGCACAGATACGCAGTATTTT.

The chain joins TRBV2 to TRBJ2-5; tentative D call: TRBD2 (7 bases). V was trimmed by 1 base and J by 5 bases, leaving 17 bases between them. CDR1 and CDR2 from the germline V gene are SNHLY and FYNNEI. The CDR3 sequence is 16 residues long. For the CDR3, the DNA is TGTGCCAGCAGTGAAGGATTGCCGGGGGGCTGGGAGACCCAGTACTTC. Translated, it gives CASSEGLPGGWETQYF. Looking up the rest from reference TRBV2 and TRBJ2-5 gives the full variable domain: EPEVTQTPSHQVTQMGQEVILRCVPISNHLYFYWYRQILGQKVEFLVSFYNNEISEKSEIFDDQFSVERPDGSNFTLKIRSTKLEDSAMYFCASSEGLPGGWETQYFGPGTRLLVL.

The chain is built from TRBV29-1 and TRBJ1-1, with D perhaps matching TRBD1 (6 bases). Trimming left V 3 bases short and J 4 bases short, with 18 bases between. The CDR3 length is 15 residues. The V gene's germline CDR1 is SQVTM and CDR2 ANQGSEA. The CDR3, as DNA: TGCAGCGTTGACACAGGGCGTAGAGGGAGCACTGAAGCTTTCTTT. Protein product: CSVDTGRRGSTEAFF.

This rearrangement joins TRBV5-4 to TRBJ2-1; D is tentatively TRBD1 or TRBD2 (5 bases each). The germline V and J ends were trimmed by 4 bases and 7 bases, with 24 bases remaining between them. The germline gives CDR1 SGHNT, CDR2 YYREEE (reference sequence). The CDR3 runs to 17 residues. CDR3 sequence: CASSPQHSGTARNEQFF. The CDR3 region has the DNA TGTGCCAGCAGCCCTCAACATTCAGGGACCGCCAGGAATGAGCAGTTCTTC.

The V call is TRBV19, the J call TRBJ1-5; no clear D. V dropped 3 bases and J dropped 6 bases, with 6 bases sitting between them. Germline lookup yields CDR1 LNHDA and CDR2 SQIVND (reference sequence). This CDR3 spans 12 amino acids. Here the CDR3 reads CASSIPGQPQHF. In nucleotides, the CDR3 is TGTGCCAGTAGTATTCCGGGTCAGCCCCAGCATTTT.

This rearrangement joins TRBV2 to TRBJ2-1, with D perhaps TRBD1 or TRBD2 (5 bases each). The CDR3 is 17 residues long. The V gene's germline CDR1 is SNHLY and CDR2 FYNNEI. V dropped 5 bases and J dropped 13 bases, with 30 bases sitting between them. The CDR3 DNA is TGTGCCAGCAGTTATCGAGGGACCGCCGACTCCTACAACGGACAGTTCTTC. Its translation: CASSYRGTADSYNGQFF.

This clone was seen only once. The rearrangement links TRBV7-6 to TRBJ2-2; 8 bases match TRBD2. CDR1 is SGHVS and CDR2 is FNYEAQ in the germline V gene. The V and J ends lost 8 bases and 1 base, in that order; junction bases with no gene match: 21. The CDR3 loop spans 20 amino acids. The DNA of the CDR3 is TGTGCCAGCGCCTTTATACCAAAGACCGGGGGGGTCGGGAACACCGGGGAGCTGTTTTTT. It yields the protein CASAFIPKTGGVGNTGELFF.

V gene TRBV5-1 combines with J gene TRBJ2-7, with a weak D call TRBD2 (5 bases). The V end lost 0 bases, the J end lost 2 bases, and 12 bases lay between the germline ends. This CDR3 spans 15 amino acids. The germline CDR1 and CDR2 sequences are SGHRS and YFSETQ. CDR3 protein: CASSLASGLTYEQYF. DNA for the CDR3: TGCGCCAGCAGCTTGGCGTCTGGACTTACCTACGAGCAGTACTTC.

The chain employs TRBV7-9 and TRBJ1-5; D not resolved. Looked up from germline, CDR1 is SEHNR and CDR2 is FQNEAQ (reference sequence). V lost 1 base to trimming and J lost 7 bases, with 11 bases between them. The CDR3 covers 14 residues. CDR3 protein: CASSLVGRAQPQHF. CDR3 nucleotides: TGTGCCAGCAGCTTAGTCGGGAGGGCACAGCCCCAGCATTTT.

This clone appeared once. This chain joins TRBV6-1 and TRBJ2-1; tentatively, D is TRBD1 or TRBD2 (6 bases each). The CDR3 totals 15 residues. V lost 6 bases and J 2 bases, leaving 14 bases between the germline ends. Germline V gives CDR1 MNHNS, CDR2 SASEGT. This CDR3 reads CASRDGGTTYNEQFF. The CDR3 DNA reads TGTGCCAGCAGAGACGGGGGCACGACCTACAATGAGCAGTTCTTC.

The chain joins TRBV29-1 to TRBJ2-1, with 8 nucleotides matching TRBD2. V shed 6 bases, J shed 3 bases, and the junction held 7 bases outside the gene matches. The CDR3 extends over 14 amino acids. The germline gives CDR1 SQVTM, CDR2 ANQGSEA. The CDR3 spells CSVPQRGSYNEQFF. The DNA for the CDR3 is TGCAGCGTGCCCCAGCGGGGGAGCTACAATGAGCAGTTCTTC.

This rearrangement joins TRBV25-1 to TRBJ1-2; TRBD1 is a possible D gene (5 bases). V lost 4 bases and J lost 3, with 9 bases in between. In germline, CDR1 is MGHDK, CDR2 SYGVNS. The CDR3 is made up of 13 amino acids. Written as DNA, the CDR3 is TGTGCCAGCAGTGCGGGACCCCACTATGGCTACACCTTC. Amino acid sequence: CASSAGPHYGYTF.

This clone was counted between two and nine times. The rearrangement uses TRBV15 and TRBJ2-7; no clear D. Germline V gene lookup returns CDR1 LNHNV and CDR2 YYDKDF (reference sequence). The CDR3 is 14 amino acids. The germline V and J ends were trimmed by 0 bases and 7 bases, with 13 bases remaining between them. The CDR3 protein is CATSRDNGSGEQYF. CDR3 sequence (DNA): TGTGCCACCAGCAGAGATAACGGTTCGGGTGAGCAGTACTTC. Full variable domain (rest looked up from reference TRBV15 and TRBJ2-7): DAMVIQNPRYQVTQFGKPVTLSCSQTLNHNVMYWYQQKSSQAPKLLFHYYDKDFNNEADTPDNFQSRRPNTSFCFLDIRSPGLGDTAMYLCATSRDNGSGEQYFGPGTRLTVT.

The CDR3 sequence: CASSLGTTHEKLFF. As DNA, the CDR3 is TGTGCCAGCAGTCTCGGGACAACCCATGAAAAACTGTTTTTT. J is TRBJ1-4 and V is TRBV5-6; D might be TRBD1 (6 bases). The CDR3 is made up of 14 amino acids. The germline V and J ends were trimmed by 5 bases and 6 bases, with 14 bases remaining between them. The germline V gene encodes CDR1 SGHDT and CDR2 YYEEEE.

This rearrangement joins TRBV20-1 to TRBJ1-2; TRBD1 agrees at 7 bases. Germline CDR1 reads DFQATT; CDR2 reads SNEGSKA (reference sequence). The CDR3 loop spans 11 amino acids. V shed 6 bases, J shed 5 bases, and the junction held 3 bases outside the gene matches. Here the CDR3 DNA reads TGCAGTGCCCCAGGGGGTTATGGCTACACCTTC. Its translation: CSAPGGYGYTF.

This chain connects TRBV18 to TRBJ2-3; D remains unclear. With 9 bases removed from V and 0 bases from J, the gap between germline ends came to 10 bases. The CDR3 contains 13 residues. Germline-derived CDR1 and CDR2 are KGHSH and LQKENI. DNA for the CDR3: TGTGCCAGTTCGCAGCCTAGCACAGATACGCAGTATTTT. This encodes CASSQPSTDTQYF.

The V call is TRBV12-5, the J call TRBJ2-2; TRBD1 might be the D (6 bases). Germline CDR1 reads LGHNT; CDR2 reads FRNRAP. The V end was cut by 4 bases, the J end by 4 bases, with 10 bases between. The CDR3 length is 14 residues. Here the CDR3 reads CASGSGEVTGELFF. The CDR3 DNA reads TGTGCTAGTGGTTCAGGGGAAGTCACCGGGGAGCTGTTTTTT.

V and J are TRBV7-6 and TRBJ2-1; D gene uncertain. The CDR3 covers 11 residues. CDR1 is SGHVS, CDR2 FNYEAQ, per germline. Trimming shortened V by 0 bases and J by 7 bases, and 1 base separated the two germline ends. The CDR3 nucleotides read TGTGCCAGCAGCTTAGCGAATGAGCAGTTCTTC. Protein sequence: CASSLANEQFF.

V gene TRBV4-1 combines with J gene TRBJ2-2, with TRBD2 identical over 7 bases. CDR1 MGHRA and CDR2 YSYEKL come from the germline V gene. The CDR3 length is 16 residues. The junction had 10 bases not matched to a gene; V was cut back by 4 bases and J by 5 bases. CDR3 coding DNA: TGCGCCAGCAGCCCAAGAGGGGAGGGAGGAACCGGGGAGCTGTTTTTT. Protein: CASSPRGEGGTGELFF.